Shown below are 21 T cell receptor beta chains from a single sample sequenced in a study of graft-versus-host responses after intestinal transplantation. The method was immunoSEQ multiplex PCR; TCRdb's version includes in-frame clones alone and lacks a portion of them. The data contain tens of thousands of clones, around 94% of them singletons. The specimen comprised PBMCs, sampled 16 days after intestinal transplant. These receptors all stem from a human patient who received an intestinal transplant, so some T cells may come from the graft donor.

The gene calls are TRBV21-1 and TRBJ2-6; TRBD2, as called in the table, went unchecked against the DNA. TRBV21-1 represents a pseudogene. The CDR3 runs 15 residues. The CDR3 here is CASSKDGSGANVLTF. In nucleotides, the CDR3 is TGTGCCAGCAGCAAAGACGGCTCTGGGGCCAACGTCCTGACTTTC.

V is TRBV11-2 and J is TRBJ2-7; no clear D. In germline, CDR1 is SGHAT, CDR2 FQNNGV. Trimming pared 1 base from V and 4 bases from J, leaving 11 bases between. The CDR3 runs to 14 residues. The CDR3 loop reads CASSLAYGRYEQYF. CDR3 bases: TGTGCCAGCAGCTTAGCCTATGGACGGTACGAGCAGTACTTC. The variable domain in full, completed from reference TRBV11-2 and TRBJ2-7, reads EAGVAQSPRYKIIEKRQSVAFWCNPISGHATLYWYQQILGQGPKLLIQFQNNGVVDDSQLPKDRFSAERLKGVDSTLKIQPAKLEDSAVYLCASSLAYGRYEQYFGPGTRLTVT.

V is TRBV15 and J is TRBJ1-3; D ambiguous. The V and J ends lost 4 bases and 0 bases respectively, with 10 bases between them. The CDR3 has 15 residues. Germline V gene lookup returns CDR1 LNHNV and CDR2 YYDKDF (reference sequence). CDR3 protein: CATSTRSLSGNTIYF. The DNA of the CDR3 is TGTGCCACCAGCACACGTAGTCTCTCTGGAAACACCATATATTTT.

This chain uses TRBV7-9 with TRBJ2-2; TRBD1 matches 7 bases. The V and J ends lost 3 bases and 0 bases, in that order; junction bases with no gene match: 4. The CDR3 is 16 amino acids. Germline values: CDR1 SEHNR, CDR2 FQNEAQ (reference sequence). CDR3: CASSFRQGTNTGELFF. Written as DNA, the CDR3 is TGTGCCAGCAGCTTCCGACAGGGTACGAACACCGGGGAGCTGTTTTTT.

This clone was seen just once. The J gene is TRBJ2-3, the V gene TRBV19; 8 bases agree with TRBD2. Germline CDR1 LNHDA, CDR2 SQIVND (reference sequence). V trimming: 3 bases; J trimming: 2 bases; junction bases outside the gene matches: 7. This CDR3 contains 16 residues. The CDR3 DNA is TGTGCCAGTAGTATCGGAGTAGCGGGGTTCACAGATACGCAGTATTTT. This encodes CASSIGVAGFTDTQYF.

V gene TRBV28 combines with J gene TRBJ2-7, with D possibly TRBD1 on 5 matching bases. Germline loops: CDR1 MDHEN, CDR2 SYDVKM. V lost 4 bases, J lost 3 bases, and 10 bases lay in between. This CDR3 is 13 amino acids long. The CDR3 DNA is TGTGCCAGCAGTTCCAGGACAAGCTACGAGCAGTACTTC. Translation gives CASSSRTSYEQYF.

The chain recombines TRBV25-1 with TRBJ2-7; D may be TRBD1 or TRBD2 (6 bases each). The V end was cut by 5 bases, the J end by 2 bases, with 19 bases between. CDR1 and CDR2 (germline): MGHDK, SYGVNS. The CDR3 loop spans 16 amino acids. This CDR3 reads CASSRASGANTYEQYF. CDR3 in DNA: TGTGCCAGCAGTAGGGCTTCGGGGGCCAATACCTACGAGCAGTACTTC.

The CDR3 DNA reads TGTGCCAGTAGTATAGGTGAGAATGAGCAGTTCTTC. Protein product: CASSIGENEQFF. The rearrangement joins TRBV19 to TRBJ2-1, with no clear D. The CDR3 runs 12 residues. Germline loops: CDR1 LNHDA, CDR2 SQIVND (reference sequence). V was cut by 1 base and J by 7 bases, with 5 bases left in between.

The CDR3 DNA sequence: TGTGCCAGCAAGTCAGCGGGAGTGTCCGTGGCCTACGAGCAGTACTTC. Encoded protein: CASKSAGVSVAYEQYF. V usage is TRBV28 and J usage is TRBJ2-5; 8 bases fit TRBD2. The DNA matches TRBJ2-7 better at its end, which makes the J call doubtful. This CDR3 is 16 amino acids long. Per germline, CDR1 MDHEN and CDR2 SYDVKM.

This chain connects TRBV6-1 to TRBJ2-7, with 9 bases matching TRBD2. After removal of 1 base from V and 5 bases from J, the junction contained 9 bases not matched to a gene. This CDR3 contains 16 residues. Germline V lookup: CDR1 MNHNS, CDR2 SASEGT. Here the CDR3 reads CASSEEWREGRDEQYF. CDR3 sequence (DNA): TGTGCCAGCAGTGAAGAATGGCGGGAGGGCCGAGACGAGCAGTACTTC.

The gene calls are TRBV4-3 and TRBJ2-5; D tentatively reads TRBD1 or TRBD2 (6 bases each). CDR1 LGHNA and CDR2 YSLEER come from the germline V gene. V was pared by 1 base and J by 5 bases, with 17 bases between. CDR3 size: 16 residues. The CDR3 nucleotides read TGCGCCAGCAGCCAAGGGGGGGCCTACGGGGGCGAGACCCAGTACTTC. Translated: CASSQGGAYGGETQYF.

This CDR3 reads CTSSQGKTGPSTNEKLFF. In DNA form, the CDR3 reads TGCACCAGCAGCCAAGGAAAGACAGGCCCCTCAACTAATGAAAAACTGTTTTTT. This chain links TRBV1 with TRBJ1-4; the table's D call of TRBD1 was not tested on the DNA. TRBV1 is tagged as a pseudogene. There are 18 residues in the CDR3.

As to this clone: Relative to the germline gene, one junction end is altered; a read error may explain this. The J gene is TRBJ1-5, the V gene TRBV23-1, with TRBD1 matching 9 bases. TRBV23-1 is an ORF, with its function uncertain. The CDR3 covers 20 residues. CDR3 DNA sequence: TGCGCCAGCAGTCAATCTGGACAGGGGAGGTGGTATGCGAGCAATCAGCCCCGGCATTTT. Protein: CASSQSGQGRWYASNQPRHF.

V is TRBV28 and J is TRBJ1-1; D is unclear. V lost 6 bases, J lost 1 base, and 6 bases lay in between. Germline values: CDR1 MDHEN, CDR2 SYDVKM. This CDR3 contains 12 residues. CDR3 residues: CASRDGNTEAFF. DNA for the CDR3: TGTGCCAGCAGGGACGGGAACACTGAAGCTTTCTTT.

The chain has TRBV2 and TRBJ2-1; the match to TRBD2 covers 10 bases. Germline CDR1 and CDR2: SNHLY and FYNNEI. J gave up 2 bases and V 7 bases, and 8 bases lay outside the gene matches. The CDR3 loop spans 16 amino acids. Here the CDR3 reads CASTEELAGTYNEQFF. The CDR3 DNA is TGTGCCAGCACGGAGGAACTAGCGGGAACCTACAATGAGCAGTTCTTC.

The chain combines TRBV7-8 with TRBJ2-7, with no clear D. Germline V gene data show CDR1 as SGHVS and CDR2 as FQNEAQ. The CDR3 sequence is 15 residues long. V lost 5 bases and J lost 5, with 19 bases in between. CDR3 in amino acids: CASSRRVASPHEQYF. CDR3 nucleotide sequence: TGTGCCAGCAGCCGAAGGGTAGCATCCCCCCACGAGCAGTACTTC.

J is TRBJ2-5 and V is TRBV7-6, with 9 bases identical to TRBD1. Unmatched junction bases numbered 6, after V lost 1 base and J lost 6 bases. The germline gives CDR1 SGHVS, CDR2 FNYEAQ. The CDR3 extends over 15 amino acids. Here the CDR3 DNA reads TGTGCCAGCAGCTTAGGACAGGGGGTTACGCAGACCCAGTACTTC. Its translation: CASSLGQGVTQTQYF.

This sequence joins TRBV11-1 and TRBJ2-2; D not certain. From germline, CDR1 is SGHAT and CDR2 FQDESV (reference sequence). The CDR3 totals 13 residues. The V gene lost 6 bases and the J gene lost 6 bases, with 11 bases spanning the gap. The CDR3 bases are TGTGCCAGCAGACCAACTAAAGCCGGGGAGCTGTTTTTT. Residues: CASRPTKAGELFF.

The chain has TRBV28 and TRBJ1-5, with 10 bases matching TRBD1. V lost 5 bases to trimming and J lost 6 bases; unmatched junction nucleotides: 7. There are 15 residues in the CDR3. Per germline, CDR1 MDHEN and CDR2 SYDVKM. The CDR3 coding sequence is TGTGCCAGCAGTCTCTGGGACAGGGGAATTCAGCCCCAGCATTTT. Residues: CASSLWDRGIQPQHF.

The chain uses TRBV19 and TRBJ2-5; 12 bases fit TRBD2. The CDR3 is 18 amino acids. V dropped 3 bases and J dropped 7; count of bases not matched to a gene: 15. Germline CDR1 LNHDA, CDR2 SQIVND (reference sequence). The CDR3: CASSMSGLAGSLWGTQYF. The CDR3 DNA sequence: TGTGCCAGTAGTATGAGCGGACTAGCGGGATCTCTGTGGGGGACCCAGTACTTC.

The rearrangement joins TRBV19 to TRBJ2-5; D perhaps matches TRBD2 (5 bases). Looked up from germline, CDR1 is LNHDA and CDR2 is SQIVND (reference sequence). The V end was cut by 2 bases, the J end by 4 bases, with 11 bases between. The CDR3 has 14 amino acids. Here the CDR3 DNA reads TGTGCCAGTAGTATAAGGTCTAGCAGAGAGACCCAGTACTTC. This translates into CASSIRSSRETQYF.